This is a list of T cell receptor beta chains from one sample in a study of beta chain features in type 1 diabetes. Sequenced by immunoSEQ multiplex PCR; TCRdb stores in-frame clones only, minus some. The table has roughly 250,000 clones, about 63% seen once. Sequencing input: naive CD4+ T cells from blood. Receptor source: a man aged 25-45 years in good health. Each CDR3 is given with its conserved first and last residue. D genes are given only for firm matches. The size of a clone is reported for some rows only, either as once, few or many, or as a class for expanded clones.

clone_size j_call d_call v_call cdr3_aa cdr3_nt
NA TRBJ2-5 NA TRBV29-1 CSVRLSGVETQYF TGCAGCGTTCGTCTTTCAGGGGTAGAGACCCAGTACTTC
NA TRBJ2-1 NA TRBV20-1 CSAKGNEQFF TGCAGTGCTAAGGGGAATGAGCAGTTCTTC
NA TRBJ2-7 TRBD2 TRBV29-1 CSVAGTSDSYEQYF TGCAGCGTCGCCGGGACTAGCGACTCCTACGAGCAGTACTTC
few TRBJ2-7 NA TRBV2 CASSSSYEQYF TGTGCCAGCAGCTCCTCCTACGAGCAGTACTTC
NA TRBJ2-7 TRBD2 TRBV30 CAWRKKGTKYEQYF TGTGCCTGGAGGAAGAAAGGGACTAAGTACGAGCAGTACTTC
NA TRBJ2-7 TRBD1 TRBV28 CASRLTWTGTYEQYF TGTGCCAGCAGACTTACTTGGACAGGGACCTACGAGCAGTACTTC
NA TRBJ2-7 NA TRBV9 CASSVQSDFYEQYF TGTGCCAGCAGCGTCCAGAGCGACTTCTACGAGCAGTACTTC
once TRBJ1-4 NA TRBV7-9 CASSLGGIETNEKLFF TGTGCCAGCAGCTTGGGAGGGATCGAAACTAATGAAAAACTGTTTTTT
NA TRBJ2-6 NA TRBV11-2 CASSHNRWANVLTF TGTGCCAGCAGTCATAACCGCTGGGCCAACGTCCTGACTTTC
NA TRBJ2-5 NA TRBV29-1 CSVGDTQETQYF TGCAGCGTCGGGGACACCCAAGAGACCCAGTACTTC
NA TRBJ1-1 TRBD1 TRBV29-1 CSVGGQGGTEAFF TGCAGCGTAGGGGGACAGGGAGGCACTGAAGCTTTCTTT
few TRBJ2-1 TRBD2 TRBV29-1 CSVGKTSGTFDEQFF TGCAGCGTTGGGAAGACTAGCGGGACATTTGATGAGCAGTTCTTC
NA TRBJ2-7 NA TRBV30 CAWSVGAQGDEQYF TGTGCCTGGAGTGTTGGTGCGCAGGGTGACGAGCAGTACTTC
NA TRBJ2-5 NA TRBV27 CASSLAFAETQYF TGTGCCAGCAGTTTAGCTTTTGCGGAGACCCAGTACTTC
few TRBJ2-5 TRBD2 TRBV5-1 CASSSGLAGSETQYF TGCGCCAGCAGCTCGGGACTAGCGGGGAGCGAGACCCAGTACTTC
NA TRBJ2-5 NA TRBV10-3 CAISETSLGGETQYF TGTGCCATCAGTGAGACTAGTCTGGGAGGAGAGACCCAGTACTTC
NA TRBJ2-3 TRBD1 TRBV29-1 CSVTSGQGAPDTQYF TGCAGCGTAACCTCGGGACAGGGGGCCCCAGATACGCAGTATTTT
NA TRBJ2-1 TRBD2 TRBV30 CAWSVGLAVYNEQFF TGTGCCTGGAGTGTAGGTCTAGCGGTCTACAATGAGCAGTTCTTC
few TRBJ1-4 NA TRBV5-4 CASSLATTEKLFF TGTGCCAGCAGCTTGGCCACTACTGAAAAACTGTTTTTT
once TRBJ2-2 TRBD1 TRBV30 CAWSVRIQGATTGELFF TGTGCCTGGAGTGTACGAATACAGGGGGCCACCACCGGGGAGCTGTTTTTT
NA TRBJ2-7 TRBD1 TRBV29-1 CSTNGDSTYEQYF TGCAGCACTAACGGGGACAGCACCTACGAGCAGTACTTC
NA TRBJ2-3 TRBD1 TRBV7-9 CASTFQGARTDTQYF TGTGCCAGCACCTTCCAGGGGGCGCGGACAGATACGCAGTATTTT
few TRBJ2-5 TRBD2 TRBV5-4 CASKLADQETQYF TGTGCCAGCAAACTAGCGGATCAAGAGACCCAGTACTTC
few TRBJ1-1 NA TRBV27 CASSQDSYTEAFF TGTGCCAGCAGTCAAGACAGCTACACTGAAGCTTTCTTT
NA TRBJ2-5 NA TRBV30 CAWTHLGSRTQYF TGTGCCTGGACCCATTTGGGGTCCCGGACCCAGTACTTC
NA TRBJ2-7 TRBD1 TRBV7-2 CASSLDRGEQYF TGTGCCAGCAGCTTAGACAGGGGCGAGCAGTACTTC
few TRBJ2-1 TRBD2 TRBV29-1 CSVVAGTFSEQFF TGCAGCGTTGTAGCGGGGACGTTCAGTGAGCAGTTCTTC
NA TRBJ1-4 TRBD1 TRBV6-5 CASSEGQSKLFF TGTGCCAGCAGTGAGGGACAGTCCAAACTGTTTTTT
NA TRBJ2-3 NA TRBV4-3 CASSPRARSTDTQYF TGCGCCAGCAGCCCCAGGGCGCGGAGCACAGATACGCAGTATTTT
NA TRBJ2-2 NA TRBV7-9 CASRQDFSHTGELFF TGTGCCAGCAGACAGGACTTTTCCCACACCGGGGAGCTGTTTTTT
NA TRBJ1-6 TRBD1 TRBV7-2 CASSPQGQANSPLHF TGTGCCAGCAGCCCCCAGGGACAGGCTAATTCACCCCTCCACTTT
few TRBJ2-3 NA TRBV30 CAGQGRTDTQYF TGTGCTGGTCAGGGGAGGACAGATACGCAGTATTTT
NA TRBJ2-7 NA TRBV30 CAWSGVQAFVGEQYF TGTGCCTGGAGTGGCGTACAGGCTTTCGTGGGTGAGCAGTACTTC
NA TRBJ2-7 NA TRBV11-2 CASSQELGEQYF TGTGCCAGCAGCCAGGAACTGGGCGAGCAGTACTTC
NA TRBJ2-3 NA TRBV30 CAWSGWSPDTQYF TGTGCCTGGAGTGGGTGGTCCCCAGATACGCAGTATTTT
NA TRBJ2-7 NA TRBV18 CASSPERKGLEQYF TGTGCCAGCTCACCAGAGCGGAAGGGGCTCGAGCAGTACTTC
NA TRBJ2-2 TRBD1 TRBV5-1 CASSLGTANTGELFF TGCGCCAGCAGCTTAGGGACAGCGAACACCGGGGAGCTGTTTTTT